This T cell receptor beta chain was documented in a study of radiotherapy plus CTLA-4 blockade in lung cancer. The wider study: There were objective responses in 15% to 20% of patients, and approximately 30% had disease control.

Using immunoSEQ multiplex PCR, the repertoire was profiled, and TCRdb retains in-frame clones only, with some absent. This repertoire shows roughly 60,000 clones, approximately 76% found once; its top ten account for around 2.8%. Regarding this clone: Antigen unknown.

Study results and limitations: Early blood T cell clone changes and increased post-radiation serum interferon-beta were reportedly the strongest response predictors.

The V and J ends lost 5 bases and 4 bases respectively, with 5 bases between them. Germline V gives CDR1 SGHVS, CDR2 FNYEAQ. The CDR3 spans 11 residues. The sequenced sample was peripheral blood, obtained from a patient treated with radiotherapy plus ipilimumab. The sequence was obtained from a human donor with non-small cell lung cancer who had a complete response to radiotherapy plus ipilimumab. The chain couples TRBV7-6 to TRBJ2-5; D unresolved. The CDR3 spells CASSPRETQYF. DNA for the CDR3: TGTGCCAGCAGCCCGCGAGAGACCCAGTACTTC.